This TCR beta chain originates from a study of shared clonotypes between healthy human individuals. About this clone: Its antigen is not identified.

CDR1 KGHSH and CDR2 LQKENI come from the germline V gene. The CDR3 is made up of 13 amino acids. The V gene lost 2 bases and the J gene lost 4 bases, with 6 bases spanning the gap. The protocol was immunoSEQ multiplex PCR, while the TCRdb copy is restricted to in-frame clones and leaves out a portion. The sample lists around 530,000 clones, roughly 79% occurring once. Findings of the study overall: The researchers took only blood, and tissue repertoires probably look different.

The V gene is TRBV18, the J gene TRBJ2-1; D not certain. Sequencing used PBMCs. The receptor comes from a woman aged 40-49 years in good health. Some clones in this sample may be carry-over from other donors' samples. CDR3 nucleotide sequence: TGTGCCAGCTCACCAGTCTCATACAATGAGCAGTTCTTC. Translation gives CASSPVSYNEQFF.